This entry features one T cell receptor beta chain sequence. The entry originates in a study of shared T cell receptors in the human thymus. Between the trimmed V and J ends, which lost 3 bases and 8 bases, there was a span of 11 bases. The CDR3 consists of 13 residues. Germline V gene data show CDR1 as MRHNA and CDR2 as SNTAGT. The table came from immunoSEQ multiplex PCR; TCRdb's copy has only in-frame clones and leaves some out. The sample carries some 760,000 clones, approximately 85% recorded once. This same sample was also taken into another study, of human thymus T cells.

The sequencing sample was made of thymocytes. The J gene is TRBJ2-1, the V gene TRBV6-4; TRBD1 is a possible D gene (5 bases). The source is a girl under two years old with a congenital heart defect. This CDR3 is CASSECQGYEQFF. DNA for the CDR3: TGTGCCAGCAGTGAATGCCAGGGCTATGAGCAGTTCTTC.